Reported below is one TCR beta chain. What it recognizes is unknown. 13 Jbeta primers and 60 Vbeta primers were used for the PCR. The repertoire was sequenced with immunoSEQ multiplex PCR; TCRdb's copy has only in-frame clones and lacks some. The sample carries around 120,000 clones, about three quarters recorded once. The data stem from a study of cytomegalovirus exposure and HLA in healthy donors. Whole-study findings and limits: Sequence variants that were highly shared formed a cluster that was likely a sequencing artifact. Overall, some 160 TCR beta chains were annotated as cytomegalovirus-associated.

V gave up 5 bases and J gave up 6 bases; unmatched junction bases: 8. The CDR3 is 14 amino acids. Germline V lookup: CDR1 SEHNR, CDR2 FQNEAQ (reference sequence). This sequence joins TRBV7-9 and TRBJ1-1; TRBD1 agrees at 8 bases. What was sequenced was PBMCs. The source is a woman between 40 and 55 years old in good health and CMV-seropositive. This CDR3 reads CASSHQSGQAEAFF. In nucleotides, the CDR3 is TGTGCCAGCAGCCACCAATCGGGACAGGCTGAAGCTTTCTTT.